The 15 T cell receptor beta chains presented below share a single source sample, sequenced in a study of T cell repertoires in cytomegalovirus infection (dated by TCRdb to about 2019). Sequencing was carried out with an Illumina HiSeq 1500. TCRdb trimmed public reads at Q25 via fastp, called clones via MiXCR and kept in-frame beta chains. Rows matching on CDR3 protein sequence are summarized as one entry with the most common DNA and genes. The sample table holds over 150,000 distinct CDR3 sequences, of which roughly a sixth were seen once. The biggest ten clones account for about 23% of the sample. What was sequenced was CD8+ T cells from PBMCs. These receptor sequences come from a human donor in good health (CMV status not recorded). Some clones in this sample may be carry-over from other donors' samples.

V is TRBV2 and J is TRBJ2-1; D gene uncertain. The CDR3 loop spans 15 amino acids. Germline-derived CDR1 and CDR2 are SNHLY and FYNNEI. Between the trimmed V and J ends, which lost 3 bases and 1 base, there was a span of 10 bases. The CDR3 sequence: CASSDEASSYNEQFF. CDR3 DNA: TGTGCCAGCAGTGATGAGGCTAGTTCCTACAATGAGCAGTTCTTC.

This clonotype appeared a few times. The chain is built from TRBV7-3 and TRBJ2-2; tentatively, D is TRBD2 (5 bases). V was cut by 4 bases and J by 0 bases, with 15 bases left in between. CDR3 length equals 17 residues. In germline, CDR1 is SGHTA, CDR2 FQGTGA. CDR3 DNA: TGTGCCAGCAGCTCGAAGACCGGGGAATCGAACACCGGGGAGCTGTTTTTT. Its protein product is CASSSKTGESNTGELFF.

Here the CDR3 reads CASRLTGLTQYF. The CDR3 DNA sequence: TGTGCCAGCAGATTGACAGGGCTGACCCAGTACTTC. The gene calls are TRBV12-3 or TRBV12-4 and TRBJ2-5, with 7 bases lining up with TRBD1. V was clipped by 6 bases and J by 7 bases; unmatched bases: 5. This CDR3 spans 12 amino acids.

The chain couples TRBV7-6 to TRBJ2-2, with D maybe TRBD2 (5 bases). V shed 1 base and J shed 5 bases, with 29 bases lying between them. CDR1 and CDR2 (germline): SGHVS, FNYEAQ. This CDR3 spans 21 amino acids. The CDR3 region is CASSLGWVDRSTSRGTGELFF. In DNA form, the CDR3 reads TGTGCCAGCAGCTTAGGCTGGGTGGATCGGTCCACCTCAAGAGGGACCGGGGAGCTGTTTTTT.

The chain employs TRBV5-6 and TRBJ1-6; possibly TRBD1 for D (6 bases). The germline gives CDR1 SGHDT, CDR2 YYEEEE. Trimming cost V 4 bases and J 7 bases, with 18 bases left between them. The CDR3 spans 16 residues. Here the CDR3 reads CASSTSDRGYNSPLHF. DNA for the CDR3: TGTGCCAGCAGCACCTCAGATAGGGGGTACAATTCACCCCTCCACTTT. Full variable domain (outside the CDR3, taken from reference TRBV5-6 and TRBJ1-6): DAGVTQSPTHLIKTRGQQVTLRCSPKSGHDTVSWYQQALGQGPQFIFQYYEEEERQRGNFPDRFSGHQFPNYSSELNVNALLLGDSALYLCASSTSDRGYNSPLHFGNGTRLTVT.

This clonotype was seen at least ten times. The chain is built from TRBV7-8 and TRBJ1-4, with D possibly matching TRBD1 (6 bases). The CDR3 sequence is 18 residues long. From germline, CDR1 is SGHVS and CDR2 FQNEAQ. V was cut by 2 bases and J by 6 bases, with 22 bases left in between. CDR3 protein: CASSLISYREVGDEKLFF. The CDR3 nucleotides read TGTGCCAGCAGCTTAATTTCCTACAGGGAGGTTGGAGATGAAAAACTGTTTTTT.

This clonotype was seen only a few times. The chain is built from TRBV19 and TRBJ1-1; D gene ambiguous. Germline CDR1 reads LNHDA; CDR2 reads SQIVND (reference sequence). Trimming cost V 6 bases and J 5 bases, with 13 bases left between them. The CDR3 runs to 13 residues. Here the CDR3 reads CASSPTSETEAFF. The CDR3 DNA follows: TGTGCCAGTAGCCCCACCAGCGAGACTGAAGCTTTCTTT. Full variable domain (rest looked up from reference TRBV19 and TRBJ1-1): DGGITQSPKYLFRKEGQNVTLSCEQNLNHDAMYWYRQDPGQGLRLIYYSQIVNDFQKGDIAEGYSVSREKKESFPLTVTSAQKNPTAFYLCASSPTSETEAFFGQGTRLTVV.

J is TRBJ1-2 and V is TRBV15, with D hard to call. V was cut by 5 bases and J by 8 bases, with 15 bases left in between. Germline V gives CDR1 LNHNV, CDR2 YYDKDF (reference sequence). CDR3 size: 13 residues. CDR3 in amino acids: CATSGRTERGYTF. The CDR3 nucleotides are TGTGCCACCAGCGGACGGACGGAGCGGGGCTACACCTTC.

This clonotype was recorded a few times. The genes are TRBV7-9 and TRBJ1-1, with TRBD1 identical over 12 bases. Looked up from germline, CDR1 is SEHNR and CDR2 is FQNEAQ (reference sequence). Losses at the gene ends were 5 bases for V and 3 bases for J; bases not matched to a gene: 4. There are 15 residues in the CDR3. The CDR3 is CASSRGQGADTEAFF. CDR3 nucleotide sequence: TGTGCCAGCAGCAGGGGACAGGGGGCTGACACTGAAGCTTTCTTT.

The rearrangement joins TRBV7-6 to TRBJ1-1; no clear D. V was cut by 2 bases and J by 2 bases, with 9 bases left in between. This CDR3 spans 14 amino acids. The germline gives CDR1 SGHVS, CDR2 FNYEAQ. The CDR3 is CASSLWQINTEAFF. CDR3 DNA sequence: TGTGCCAGCAGCTTATGGCAGATCAACACTGAAGCTTTCTTT.

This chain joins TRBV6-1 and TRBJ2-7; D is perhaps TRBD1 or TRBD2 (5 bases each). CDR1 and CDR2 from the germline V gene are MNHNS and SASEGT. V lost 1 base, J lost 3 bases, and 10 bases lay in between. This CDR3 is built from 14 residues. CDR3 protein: CASSEVRGDYEQYF. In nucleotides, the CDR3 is TGTGCCAGCAGTGAAGTAAGGGGAGACTACGAGCAGTACTTC.

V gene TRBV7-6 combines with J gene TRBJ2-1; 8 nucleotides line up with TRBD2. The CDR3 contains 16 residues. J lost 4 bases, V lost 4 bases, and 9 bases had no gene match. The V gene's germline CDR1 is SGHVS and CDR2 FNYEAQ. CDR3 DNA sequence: TGTGCCAGCAGCTCCGGGACTAGTCCCTTATACAATGAGCAGTTCTTC. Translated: CASSSGTSPLYNEQFF. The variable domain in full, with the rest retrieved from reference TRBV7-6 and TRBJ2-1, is GAGVSQSPRYKVTKRGQDVALRCDPISGHVSLYWYRQALGQGPEFLTYFNYEAQQDKSGLPNDRFSAERPEGSISTLTIQRTEQRDSAMYRCASSSGTSPLYNEQFFGPGTRLTVL.

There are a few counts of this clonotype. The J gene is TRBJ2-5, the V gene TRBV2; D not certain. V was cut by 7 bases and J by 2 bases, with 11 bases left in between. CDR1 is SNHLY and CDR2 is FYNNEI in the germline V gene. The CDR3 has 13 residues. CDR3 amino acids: CASISRRQETQYF. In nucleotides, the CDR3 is TGTGCCAGCATTTCGAGACGGCAAGAGACCCAGTACTTC.

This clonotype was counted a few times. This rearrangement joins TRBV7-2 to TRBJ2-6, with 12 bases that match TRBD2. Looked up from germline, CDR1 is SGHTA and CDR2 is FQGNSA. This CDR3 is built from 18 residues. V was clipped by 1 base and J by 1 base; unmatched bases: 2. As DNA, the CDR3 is TGTGCCAGCAGCTTAGGCGGACTAGCGGGGTCTGGGGCCAACGTCCTGACTTTC. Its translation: CASSLGGLAGSGANVLTF.

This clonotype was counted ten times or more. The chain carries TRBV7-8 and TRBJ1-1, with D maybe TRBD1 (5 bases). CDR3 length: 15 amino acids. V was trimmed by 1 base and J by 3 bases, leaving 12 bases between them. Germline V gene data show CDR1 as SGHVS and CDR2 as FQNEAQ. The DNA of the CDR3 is TGTGCCAGCAGCTTAGAGCCCGGGGGGGACACTGAAGCTTTCTTT. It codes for CASSLEPGGDTEAFF.